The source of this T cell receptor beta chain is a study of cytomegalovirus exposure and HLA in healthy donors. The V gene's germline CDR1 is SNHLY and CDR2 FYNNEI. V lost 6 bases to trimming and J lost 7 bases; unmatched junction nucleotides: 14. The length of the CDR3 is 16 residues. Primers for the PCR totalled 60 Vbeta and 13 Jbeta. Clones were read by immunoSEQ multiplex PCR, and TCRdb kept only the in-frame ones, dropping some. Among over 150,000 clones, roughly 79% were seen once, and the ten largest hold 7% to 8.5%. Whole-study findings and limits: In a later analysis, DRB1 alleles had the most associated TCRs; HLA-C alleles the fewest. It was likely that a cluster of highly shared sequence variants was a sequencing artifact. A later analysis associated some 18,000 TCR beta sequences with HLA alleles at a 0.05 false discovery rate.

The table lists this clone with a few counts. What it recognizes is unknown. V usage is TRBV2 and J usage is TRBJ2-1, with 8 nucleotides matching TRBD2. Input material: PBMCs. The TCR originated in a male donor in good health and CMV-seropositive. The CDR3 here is CASSGDYGGARNEQFF. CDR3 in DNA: TGTGCCAGCAGCGGCGATTACGGGGGGGCTCGTAATGAGCAGTTCTTC.